The clone carrying this T cell receptor (beta chain) was seen a few times. Other DNA sequences within the sample encode an identical CDR3. The data were produced by immunoSEQ multiplex PCR, yet TCRdb's version contains in-frame clones alone and is incomplete. Of 12,000 or so clones listed, 30% to 35% are singletons. The data derive from a study of graft-versus-host responses after intestinal transplantation. Study-wide background: Recipients were given multivisceral, liver-intestinal, or isolated intestinal transplants.

The researchers put 200,000 CFSE-labeled responder cells into plates with 200,000 irradiated, violet-dye-labeled stimulator cells. The responders that had proliferated, CFSE-low CD3+CD4+ and CD3+CD8+ cells, were sorted after the reaction. General observations from the study: Individuals carrying graft-donor T cell macrochimerism showed high graft-versus-host to host-versus-graft clonal ratios in allografts. GvH clonotypes were identified within recipient marrow, with a subset emerging first in ileum or blood.

V lost 1 base, J lost 5 bases, and 6 bases lay in between. The CDR3 is 12 residues long. CDR1 is SGHNT and CDR2 is YYREEE in the germline V gene (reference sequence). The material was alloreactive CD8+ T cells from a mixed lymphocyte reaction culture, obtained before intestinal transplant. Subset: CFSE-low proliferating T cells sorted from approximately 6-day pre-transplant mixed lymphocyte reaction (GvH or HvG direction). The clonotype comes from a human patient who received an intestinal transplant. V usage is TRBV5-4 and J usage is TRBJ1-1; D might be TRBD1 (6 bases). CDR3 residues: CASSLRGTEAFF. As DNA, the CDR3 is TGTGCCAGCAGCTTGAGGGGGACTGAAGCTTTCTTT.